The clone carrying this TCR beta chain was seen more than once but under ten times. Its antigen remains unknown. Per the germline V gene, CDR1 is MGHRA and CDR2 is YSYEKL. The CDR3 extends over 14 amino acids. The sample originates from a study of blood T cells in healthy people across ages. Study conclusions and caveats: Researchers judged that diversity estimates from one million T cells fell short of true values. Lack of knowledge of donor CMV status possibly confounded expanded clonotype changes.

With a J-beta primer mix and a sample-barcoded 5' primer, a second PCR ran roughly 6 to 12 cycles. A single record per CDR3 protein comes from TCRdb applying MiXCR to the 5' RACE reads. The sample gives about 800,000 distinct CDR3 sequences, around a quarter of which show up once; approximately 4% is in the top ten. The sample was also reused in another study, on T cells of mothers and their children. As that report states: Sequencing got over 9.5 million TCR beta CDR3 reads from each mother and some 3 million from each child.

Input material: blood. The receptor was derived from a boy under 18 in good health. The rearrangement joins TRBV4-1 to TRBJ2-5, with 8 bases aligning to TRBD2. The end of the DNA is better explained by TRBJ2-7, so the J call may be wrong. The CDR3 reads CASSLERENYEQYF. In nucleotides, the CDR3 is TGCGCCAGCAGCCTAGAGCGGGAGAATTACGAGCAGTACTTC.